This T cell receptor (beta chain) was captured in a study of cytomegalovirus exposure and HLA in healthy donors. Of note for this clone: Its antigen is not identified.

Overall study results and limits: In vitro data verified a few CMV-associated chains as specific for CMV antigens. According to a later analysis, TCR clusters from the first cohort tended to co-occur in the roughly 120 validation repertoires.

Sequencing used immunoSEQ multiplex PCR; TCRdb keeps in-frame clones, though not all of them. The table shows 100,000 to 150,000 clones, with around 88% occurring only once. The clonotype was recovered from a man aged 18-30 years in good health and CMV-seronegative. Sequencing input: PBMCs.

The CDR3 region has the DNA TGTGCCAGCAGTTTATTGGGGGGGCCGACAGCTAAACAAGAGACCCAGTACTTC. This gives the protein CASSLLGGPTAKQETQYF. The chain carries TRBV28 and TRBJ2-5, with TRBD2 as a possible D gene (7 bases). This CDR3 region has 18 residues. Between the trimmed V and J ends, which lost 1 base and 2 bases, there was a span of 20 bases. CDR1 and CDR2 from the germline V gene are MDHEN and SYDVKM.